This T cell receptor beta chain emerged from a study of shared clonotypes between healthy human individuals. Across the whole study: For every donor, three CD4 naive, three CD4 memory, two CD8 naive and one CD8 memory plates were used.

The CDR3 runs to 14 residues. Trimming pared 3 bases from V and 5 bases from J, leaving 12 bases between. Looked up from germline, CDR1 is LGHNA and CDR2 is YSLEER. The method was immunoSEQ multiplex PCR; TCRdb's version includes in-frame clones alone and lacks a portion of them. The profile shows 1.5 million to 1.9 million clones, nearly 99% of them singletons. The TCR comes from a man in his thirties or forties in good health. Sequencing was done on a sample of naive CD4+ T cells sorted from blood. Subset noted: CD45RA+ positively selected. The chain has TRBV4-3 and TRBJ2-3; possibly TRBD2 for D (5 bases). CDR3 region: CASSQTIRGDTQYF. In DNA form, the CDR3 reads TGCGCCAGCAGCCAGACTATCCGGGGAGATACGCAGTATTTT.